These 30 T cell receptor beta chains came from one sample sequenced in a study of OX40 agonist ivuxolimab in advanced cancers. The method was the immunoSEQ multiplex PCR assay. TCRdb mirrors the immuneACCESS table, restricted to in-frame sequences. Some clones are absent from its copies; in checked studies, under half trace to an unresolved V gene, and the reason for the others is unknown. Counted in this sample were tens of thousands of clones; approximately 89% of them appeared once. In total, the top ten clones hold around 5.6% of the sample. Sequenced material: CD4+ or CD8+ T cells sorted from blood, taken in a trial of the OX40 agonist ivuxolimab. These receptors all come from an adult with an advanced solid tumor such as melanoma, head and neck, liver or kidney cancer.

The chain has TRBV27 and TRBJ2-1, with 11 bases lining up with TRBD2. Germline values: CDR1 MNHEY, CDR2 SMNVEV (reference sequence). There are 15 residues in the CDR3. Losses at the gene ends were 6 bases for V and 5 bases for J; bases not matched to a gene: 6. The DNA of the CDR3 is TGTGCCAGCAGCCTACTAGCGGGAGTCCACAATGAGCAGTTCTTC. Residues: CASSLLAGVHNEQFF.

The chain employs TRBV4-1 and TRBJ1-1; TRBD1 matches at 7 bases. Trimming took 1 base from V and 4 from J; bases not matched to a gene: 6. Germline V lookup: CDR1 MGHRA, CDR2 YSYEKL. The CDR3 spans 15 residues. For the CDR3, the DNA is TGCGCCAGCAGCCAAGCCTACAGGGGAACCACTGAAGCTTTCTTT. It is translated as CASSQAYRGTTEAFF.

This chain joins TRBV9 and TRBJ2-1; no firm D call. With 3 bases removed from V and 7 bases from J, the gap between germline ends came to 11 bases. The germline gives CDR1 SGDLS, CDR2 YYNGEE. The length of the CDR3 is 13 residues. CDR3 bases: TGTGCCAGCAGCGCCCCTAGGCAGAATGAGCAGTTCTTC. This translates into CASSAPRQNEQFF.

This clone has a single count. The sample holds other DNA sequences that translate to the same CDR3. The genes are TRBV7-9 and TRBJ1-5; no clear D gene. With 1 base removed from V and 6 bases from J, the gap between germline ends came to 4 bases. Germline CDR1 is SEHNR and CDR2 is FQNEAQ (reference sequence). The CDR3 length is 12 residues. For the CDR3, the DNA is TGTGCCAGCAGCTTAGGGGGTCAGCCCCAGCATTTT. It encodes CASSLGGQPQHF.

The CDR3 reads CASSLGDGTYNEQFF. CDR3 nucleotides: TGTGCCAGCAGTTTAGGGGACGGAACCTACAATGAGCAGTTCTTC. The genes are TRBV27 and TRBJ2-1, with D perhaps TRBD1 or TRBD2 (5 bases each). Trimming removed 2 bases at V and 2 bases at J, with 10 bases between. Per the germline V gene, CDR1 is MNHEY and CDR2 is SMNVEV (reference sequence). This CDR3 comprises 15 residues.

The chain links TRBV29-1 to TRBJ1-1; D may be TRBD1 (5 bases). V was cut by 0 bases and J by 2 bases, with 13 bases left in between. Germline V gives CDR1 SQVTM, CDR2 ANQGSEA. The CDR3 sequence is 15 residues long. The CDR3 reads CSVEDERGENTEAFF. DNA of the CDR3: TGCAGCGTTGAAGATGAGCGGGGCGAAAACACTGAAGCTTTCTTT.

The chain recombines TRBV2 with TRBJ2-3, with 8 bases aligning to TRBD2. This CDR3 is 18 amino acids long. Germline-derived CDR1 and CDR2 are SNHLY and FYNNEI. V lost 7 bases to trimming and J lost 2 bases; unmatched junction nucleotides: 17. The CDR3 sequence: CASIPMGLAGSYTDTQYF. DNA for the CDR3: TGTGCCAGCATCCCAATGGGATTAGCGGGGTCTTACACAGATACGCAGTATTTT.

The chain carries TRBV2 and TRBJ1-1; no firm D call. Trimming cost V 3 bases and J 4 bases, with 9 bases left between them. This CDR3 contains 13 residues. The germline CDR1 and CDR2 sequences are SNHLY and FYNNEI. CDR3 amino acids: CASSDFAGTEAFF. In nucleotides, the CDR3 is TGTGCCAGCAGTGATTTCGCGGGCACTGAAGCTTTCTTT.

The V call is TRBV10-1, the J call TRBJ2-7; D remains ambiguous. Looked up from germline, CDR1 is WNHNN and CDR2 is SYGVQD (reference sequence). V was clipped by 7 bases and J by 2 bases, with 9 bases between them. This CDR3 is built from 12 residues. DNA of the CDR3: TGCGCCAGCACAAACAAAGCCTACGAGCAGTACGTC. It codes for CASTNKAYEQYV.

This rearrangement joins TRBV6-1 to TRBJ2-7; the D is unclear. The germline CDR1 and CDR2 sequences are MNHNS and SASEGT. The CDR3 length is 10 residues. V was cut by 10 bases and J by 6 bases, with 10 bases left in between. CDR3 nucleotide sequence: TGTGCCATACGCCAATCCGAGCAGTACTTC. Its protein is CAIRQSEQYF.

This chain connects TRBV6-1 to TRBJ2-7; D is ambiguous. Germline V gene lookup returns CDR1 MNHNS and CDR2 SASEGT. V lost 7 bases, J lost 2 bases, and 9 bases lay in between. The CDR3 is 12 amino acids. The CDR3 reads CASTNGPYEQYV. The CDR3 nucleotides are TGTGCCAGCACCAACGGGCCCTACGAGCAGTACGTC.

J is TRBJ2-3 and V is TRBV19, with 7 positions matching TRBD2. Germline CDR1 is LNHDA and CDR2 is SQIVND (reference sequence). V shed 1 base and J 2 bases; nucleotides not matched to a gene: 9. The CDR3 length is 17 residues. Written as DNA, the CDR3 is TGTGCCAGTAGTATAGTATTTCCTAGCGGCTACACAGATACGCAGTATTTT. Translating gives CASSIVFPSGYTDTQYF. The full variable domain, in which reference TRBV19 and TRBJ2-3 provide the parts outside the CDR3, is DGGITQSPKYLFRKEGQNVTLSCEQNLNHDAMYWYRQDPGQGLRLIYYSQIVNDFQKGDIAEGYSVSREKKESFPLTVTSAQKNPTAFYLCASSIVFPSGYTDTQYFGPGTRLTVL.

This rearrangement joins TRBV6-1 to TRBJ1-5; the D gene is possibly TRBD1 (5 bases). Germline V gives CDR1 MNHNS, CDR2 SASEGT. V dropped 7 bases and J dropped 11 bases, with 12 bases sitting between them. The CDR3 consists of 11 residues. The CDR3 sequence is CASTREGSQHF. The CDR3 DNA follows: TGTGCCAGCACCCGGGAGGGGTCCCAGCATTTT.

The CDR3 DNA is TGTGCCAGCAGCTCGGACGAGCAGTACTTC. This gives the protein CASSSDEQYF. The chain uses TRBV11-2 and TRBJ2-5; D is unresolved. TRBJ2-7 explains the end of the DNA better; the J call may be wrong. Germline loops: CDR1 SGHAT, CDR2 FQNNGV. This CDR3 region has 10 residues.

This sequence joins TRBV7-8 and TRBJ1-5; 8 nucleotides agree with TRBD1. In germline, CDR1 is SGHVS, CDR2 FQNEAQ. The V and J ends lost 5 bases and 3 bases, in that order; junction bases with no gene match: 6. This CDR3 contains 15 residues. CDR3 sequence reads: CASSAQGVLNQPQHF. The CDR3 DNA is TGTGCCAGCAGCGCACAGGGGGTACTCAATCAGCCCCAGCATTTT.

The chain carries TRBV4-1 and TRBJ1-6, with D possibly TRBD1 on 5 matching bases. CDR1 and CDR2 from the germline V gene are MGHRA and YSYEKL. The CDR3 spans 13 residues. The germline V and J ends were trimmed by 6 bases and 6 bases, with 9 bases remaining between them. CDR3 sequence reads: CASRGGINSPLHF. The CDR3 DNA sequence: TGCGCCAGCAGGGGGGGAATTAATTCACCCCTCCACTTT.

The chain uses TRBV19 and TRBJ2-6; D gene uncertain. The CDR3 loop spans 14 amino acids. With 3 bases removed from V and 1 base from J, the gap between germline ends came to 4 bases. Germline lookup yields CDR1 LNHDA and CDR2 SQIVND (reference sequence). CDR3: CASSIWSGANVLTF. CDR3 DNA sequence: TGTGCCAGTAGTATTTGGTCTGGGGCCAACGTCCTGACTTTC.

This clone was found once. The V and J genes are TRBV2 and TRBJ1-6; D ambiguous. In germline, CDR1 is SNHLY, CDR2 FYNNEI. The CDR3 runs 15 residues. V dropped 2 bases and J dropped 7 bases, with 12 bases sitting between them. CDR3 region: CASSEIFGVNSPLHF. CDR3 bases: TGTGCCAGCAGTGAAATTTTTGGGGTGAATTCACCCCTCCACTTT.

This chain joins TRBV6-5 and TRBJ2-7; 10 bases are a match to TRBD1. CDR1 is MNHEY, CDR2 SVGAGI, per germline. Trimming removed 0 bases from V and 2 bases from J; junction bases left unmatched: 1. The CDR3 has 15 amino acids. The CDR3 DNA reads as TGTGCCAGCAGTTACTCCGGACAGGGGGCCTACGAGCAGTACTTC. This encodes CASSYSGQGAYEQYF.

The J gene is TRBJ2-7, the V gene TRBV19; a possible D gene is TRBD1 (6 bases). V lost 3 bases, J lost 6 bases, and 12 bases lay in between. Germline V gene lookup returns CDR1 LNHDA and CDR2 SQIVND (reference sequence). The CDR3 sequence is 13 residues long. CDR3 residues: CASSINRDSEQYV. The CDR3 bases are TGTGCCAGTAGTATCAACAGGGATTCCGAGCAGTACGTC.

This sequence joins TRBV30 and TRBJ2-2; D remains unclear. Germline-derived CDR1 and CDR2 are GTSNPN and SVGIG (reference sequence). The V and J ends lost 6 bases and 1 base respectively, with 6 bases between them. The CDR3 runs to 12 residues. The CDR3 DNA reads as TGTGCCTGTGACCAGAACACCGGGGAGCTGTTTTTT. Translation gives CACDQNTGELFF.

The chain is built from TRBV11-2 and TRBJ1-2; D is undetermined. Trimming left V 4 bases short and J 4 bases short, with 19 bases between. This CDR3 is built from 16 residues. CDR1 is SGHAT, CDR2 FQNNGV, per germline. The CDR3 loop is CASSSIRHKPLYGYTF. As DNA, the CDR3 is TGTGCCAGCAGCTCGATACGACATAAACCTCTCTATGGCTACACCTTC.

This clone occurred a few times. The chain couples TRBV2 to TRBJ2-7, with 8 bases identical to TRBD2. This CDR3 contains 13 residues. V shed 0 bases and J 7 bases; nucleotides not matched to a gene: 2. Germline V gene sequence: CDR1 SNHLY, CDR2 FYNNEI. As DNA, the CDR3 is TGTGCCAGCAGTGAAGCCGCGGGGGGTGAGCAGTACGTC. Encoded protein: CASSEAAGGEQYV.

This rearrangement joins TRBV25-1 to TRBJ1-4; unclear D gene. Germline V lookup: CDR1 MGHDK, CDR2 SYGVNS. This CDR3 is 13 amino acids long. The ends were cut back, 2 bases at V and 8 bases at J, with 9 bases in the middle. Written as DNA, the CDR3 is TGTGCCAGCAGTGAACAGTTAGGGGAAAAACTGTTTTTT. The encoded protein is CASSEQLGEKLFF.

The V call is TRBV9, the J call TRBJ2-1, with D maybe TRBD2 (6 bases). Germline loops: CDR1 SGDLS, CDR2 YYNGEE. V was shortened by 0 bases and J by 7 bases, with 17 bases between the two germline ends. This CDR3 comprises 16 residues. In DNA form, the CDR3 reads TGTGCCAGCAGCGTAGGCGGGACCGGTCTAGGAAATGAGCAGTTCTTC. Protein sequence: CASSVGGTGLGNEQFF.

This clone was observed once. This chain joins TRBV4-1 and TRBJ2-5, with D perhaps assigned TRBD1 or TRBD2 (6 bases each). Germline V CDR1 and CDR2: MGHRA, YSYEKL. The CDR3 runs 17 residues. V lost 3 bases and J 4 bases, leaving 21 bases between the germline ends. CDR3: CASSQEEVSGGSETQYF. As DNA, the CDR3 is TGCGCCAGCAGCCAGGAAGAAGTATCCGGGGGCTCAGAGACCCAGTACTTC.

The J gene is TRBJ2-3, the V gene TRBV2; TRBD2 matches 14 bases. The ends lost 8 bases at V and 5 bases at J; junction bases unmatched: 6. Germline V gives CDR1 SNHLY, CDR2 FYNNEI. This CDR3 contains 15 residues. The CDR3 is CASSSGLAGGDTQYF. In nucleotides, the CDR3 is TGTGCCAGCTCTTCTGGACTAGCGGGGGGAGATACGCAGTATTTT.

The V call is TRBV27, the J call TRBJ1-4; D uncertain. The germline V and J ends were trimmed by 3 bases and 12 bases, with 14 bases remaining between them. This CDR3 has 13 amino acids. Germline CDR1 MNHEY, CDR2 SMNVEV (reference sequence). The CDR3 loop reads CASSFLLNWELFF. The CDR3 DNA reads TGTGCCAGCAGTTTTCTCCTGAACTGGGAACTGTTTTTT.

The rearrangement joins TRBV27 to TRBJ1-1; D remains unclear. Deletions cut 3 bases from V and 2 bases from J, with 10 bases between. The CDR3 spans 14 residues. The V gene's germline CDR1 is MNHEY and CDR2 SMNVEV (reference sequence). The CDR3 reads CASSLSLGNTEAFF. CDR3 in DNA: TGTGCCAGCAGTTTGTCACTTGGAAACACTGAAGCTTTCTTT.

The chain couples TRBV6-5 to TRBJ2-7; D is perhaps TRBD1 or TRBD2 (5 bases each). Trimming took off 3 bases at V and 6 bases at J, with 15 bases between the two ends. From germline, CDR1 is MNHEY and CDR2 SVGAGI. The CDR3 runs 14 residues. CDR3 nucleotide sequence: TGTGCCAGCAGTTATCCGGGGCCCCTTTCCGAGCAGTACTTC. Residues: CASSYPGPLSEQYF.